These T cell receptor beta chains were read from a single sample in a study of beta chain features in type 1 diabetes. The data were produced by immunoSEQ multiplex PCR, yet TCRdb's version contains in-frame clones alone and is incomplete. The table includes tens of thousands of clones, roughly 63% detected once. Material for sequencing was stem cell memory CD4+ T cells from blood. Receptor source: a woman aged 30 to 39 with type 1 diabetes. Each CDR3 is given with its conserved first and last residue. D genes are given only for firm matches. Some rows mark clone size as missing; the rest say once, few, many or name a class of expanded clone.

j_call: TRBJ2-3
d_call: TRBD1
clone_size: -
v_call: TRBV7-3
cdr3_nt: TGTGCCAGCAGCCCGACAGGGCACACAGATACGCAGTATTTT
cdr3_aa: CASSPTGHTDTQYF

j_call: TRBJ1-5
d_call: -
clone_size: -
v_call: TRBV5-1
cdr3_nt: TGCGCCAGCAGCTTGGGAGAGGGTCAGCCCCAGCATTTT
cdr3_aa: CASSLGEGQPQHF

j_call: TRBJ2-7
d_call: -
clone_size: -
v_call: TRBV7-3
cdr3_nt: TGTGCCAGCAGCTTAATTAACGCCATTAGCTACGAGCAGTACTTC
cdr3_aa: CASSLINAISYEQYF

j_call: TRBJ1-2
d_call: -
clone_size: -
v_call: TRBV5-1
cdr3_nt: TGCGCCAGCAGCTTGGATCGGGGTAACTATGGCTACACCTTC
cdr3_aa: CASSLDRGNYGYTF

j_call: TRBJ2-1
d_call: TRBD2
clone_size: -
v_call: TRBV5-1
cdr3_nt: TGCGCCAGCAGCCAAACTAGCGGGAGTATTGAGCAGTTCTTC
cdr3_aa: CASSQTSGSIEQFF

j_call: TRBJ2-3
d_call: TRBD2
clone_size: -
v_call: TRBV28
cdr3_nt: TGTGCCAGTACGACTAGCGGGAGGGATACGCAGTATTTT
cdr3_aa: CASTTSGRDTQYF

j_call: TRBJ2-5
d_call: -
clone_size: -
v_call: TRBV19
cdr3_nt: TGTGCCAGTAGTATTCGTGAAGAGACCCAGTACTTC
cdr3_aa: CASSIREETQYF

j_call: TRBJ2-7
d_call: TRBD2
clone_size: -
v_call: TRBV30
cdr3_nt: TGTGCCTGGAGAAAGACTAGCGGGGTTTACGAGCAGTACTTC
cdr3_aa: CAWRKTSGVYEQYF

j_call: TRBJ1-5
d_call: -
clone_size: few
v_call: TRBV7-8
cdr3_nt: TGTGCCAGCAGTGTAGGGGATCAGCCCCAGCATTTT
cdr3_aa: CASSVGDQPQHF

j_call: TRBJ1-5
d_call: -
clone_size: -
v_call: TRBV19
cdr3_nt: TGTGCCAGTAGTTTCCAACAGGGAACCAATCAGCCCCAGCATTTT
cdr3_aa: CASSFQQGTNQPQHF

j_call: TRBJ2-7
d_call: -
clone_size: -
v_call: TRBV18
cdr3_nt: TGTGCCAGCTCACCGTCACAGACCTACGAGCAGTACTTC
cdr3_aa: CASSPSQTYEQYF

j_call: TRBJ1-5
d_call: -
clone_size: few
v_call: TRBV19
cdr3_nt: TGTGCCAGTAGTTTGGGGCTGAGGACAACCAAAAATCAGCCCCAGCATTTT
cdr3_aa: CASSLGLRTTKNQPQHF

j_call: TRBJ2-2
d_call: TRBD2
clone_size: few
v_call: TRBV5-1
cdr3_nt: TGCGCCAGCAGCTCCATAGCGGGCCAGAACACCGGGGAGCTGTTTTTT
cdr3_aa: CASSSIAGQNTGELFF

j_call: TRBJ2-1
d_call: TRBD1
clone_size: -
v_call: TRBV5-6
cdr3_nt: TGTGCCAGCAGCTTGGTGACAGGGGGCTACAATGAGCAGTTCTTC
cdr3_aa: CASSLVTGGYNEQFF

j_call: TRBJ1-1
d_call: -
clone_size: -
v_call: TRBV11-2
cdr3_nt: TGTGCCAGCAGCTTGGGAGCATTCTCCGCGGCTTTCTTT
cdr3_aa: CASSLGAFSAAFF

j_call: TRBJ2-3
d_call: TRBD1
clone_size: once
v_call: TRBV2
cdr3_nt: TGTGCCAGCAGTGACACAGGGGAAGGCGGTGATACGCAGTATTTT
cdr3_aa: CASSDTGEGGDTQYF

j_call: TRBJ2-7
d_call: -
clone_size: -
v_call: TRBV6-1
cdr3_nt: TGTGCCAGCAGTGAAGGGGGAGTTTCTTCCTACGAGCAGTACTTC
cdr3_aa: CASSEGGVSSYEQYF

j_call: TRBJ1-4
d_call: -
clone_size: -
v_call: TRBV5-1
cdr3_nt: TGCGCCAGCAGCCCCGGACACGGGTATGAAAAACTGTTTTTT
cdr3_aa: CASSPGHGYEKLFF

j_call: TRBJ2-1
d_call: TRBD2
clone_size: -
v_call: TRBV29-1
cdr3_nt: TGCAGCGTTGAACCGGGACTAGCGGAGGACAGGGATGAGCAGTTCTTC
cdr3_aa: CSVEPGLAEDRDEQFF

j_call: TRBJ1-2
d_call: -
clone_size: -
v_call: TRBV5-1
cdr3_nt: TGCGCCAGCAGCCTTACAGCCGCTAACTATGGCTACACCTTC
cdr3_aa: CASSLTAANYGYTF

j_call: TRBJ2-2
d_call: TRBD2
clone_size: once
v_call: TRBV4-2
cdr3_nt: TGTGCCAGCAGCTTGCAGCGGGGGAACACCGGGGAGCTGTTTTTT
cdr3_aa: CASSLQRGNTGELFF

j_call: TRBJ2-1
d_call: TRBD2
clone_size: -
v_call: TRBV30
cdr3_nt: TGTGCCTCGGAGGGAGGGGTGGGGCAGTTCTTC
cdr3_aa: CASEGGVGQFF

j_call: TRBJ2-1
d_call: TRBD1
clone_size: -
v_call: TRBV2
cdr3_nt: TGTGCCAGCAATACCGGCCACGGGACAGGGAGATATGAGCAGTTCTTC
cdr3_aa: CASNTGHGTGRYEQFF

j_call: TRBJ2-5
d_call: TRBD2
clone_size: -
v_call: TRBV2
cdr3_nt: TGTGCCAGCAGTGAATTGACTAGCGGAGAGACCCAGTACTTC
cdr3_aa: CASSELTSGETQYF

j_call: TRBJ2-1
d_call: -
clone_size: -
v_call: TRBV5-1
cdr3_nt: TGCGCCAGCAGCGAGGACAGGAGGGATGAGCAGTTCTTC
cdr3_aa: CASSEDRRDEQFF

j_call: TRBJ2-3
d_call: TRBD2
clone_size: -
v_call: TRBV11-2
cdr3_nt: TGTGCCAGCAGTAGAGGCGGGAGGGTCACAGATACGCAGTATTTT
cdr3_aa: CASSRGGRVTDTQYF

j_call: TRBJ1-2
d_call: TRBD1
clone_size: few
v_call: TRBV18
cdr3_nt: TGTGCCAGCTCACCGGGACAGGGGGCCGACGGAGGCTACACCTTC
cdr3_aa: CASSPGQGADGGYTF

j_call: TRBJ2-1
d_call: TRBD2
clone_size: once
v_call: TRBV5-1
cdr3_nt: TGCGCCAGCAGCTTGACTAGCGGGAACAATGAGCAGTTCTTC
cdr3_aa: CASSLTSGNNEQFF

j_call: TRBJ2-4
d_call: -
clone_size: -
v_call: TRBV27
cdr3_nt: TGTGCCAGCACCCCAGCGGAGGCCAAAAACATTCAGTACTTC
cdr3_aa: CASTPAEAKNIQYF

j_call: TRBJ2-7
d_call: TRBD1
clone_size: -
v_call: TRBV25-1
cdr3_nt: TGTGCCAGCAGCACCGGGACAGGGGCCCACGAGCAGTACTTC
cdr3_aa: CASSTGTGAHEQYF

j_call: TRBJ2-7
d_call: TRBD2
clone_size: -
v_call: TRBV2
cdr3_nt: TGTGCCAGCAGTGCAGCATTAAGCGGGAACCGGTACTTC
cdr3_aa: CASSAALSGNRYF

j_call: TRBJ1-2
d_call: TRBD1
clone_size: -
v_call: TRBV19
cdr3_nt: TGTGCCGGTCATCCTGGGACAGCTCCTAACTATGGCTACACCTTC
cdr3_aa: CAGHPGTAPNYGYTF

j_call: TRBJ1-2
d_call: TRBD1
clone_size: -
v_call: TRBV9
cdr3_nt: TGTGCCAGCAGCGAGGACAGGAATGGTGGCTACACCTTC
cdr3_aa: CASSEDRNGGYTF

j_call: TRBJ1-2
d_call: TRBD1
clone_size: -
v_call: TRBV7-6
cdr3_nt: TGTGCCAGCAGCTTAACAGGGGGCCTTAACTATGGCTACACCTTC
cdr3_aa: CASSLTGGLNYGYTF

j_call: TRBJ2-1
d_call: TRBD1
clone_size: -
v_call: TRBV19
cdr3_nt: TGTGCCAGTAGCAGGCAGGGGGAATACAATGAGCAGTTCTTC
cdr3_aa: CASSRQGEYNEQFF

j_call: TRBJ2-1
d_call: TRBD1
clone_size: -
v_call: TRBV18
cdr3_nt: TGTGCCAGCCCACTGGGACAGGGTACCAATGAGCAGTTCTTC
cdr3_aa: CASPLGQGTNEQFF

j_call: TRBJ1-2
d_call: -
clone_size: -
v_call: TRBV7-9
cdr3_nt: TGTGCCAGCAGCTTAGCGAACAGATTCTATGGCTACACCTTC
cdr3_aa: CASSLANRFYGYTF

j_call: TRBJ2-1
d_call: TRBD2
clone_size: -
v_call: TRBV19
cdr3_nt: TGTGCCAGTAGTATGACTAGCGGGATCGGTTACAATGAGCAGTTCTTC
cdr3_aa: CASSMTSGIGYNEQFF

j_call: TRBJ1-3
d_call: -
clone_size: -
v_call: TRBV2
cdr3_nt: TGTGCCAGCAGGGCCGGGTCCGGCGGAAACACCATATATTTT
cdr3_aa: CASRAGSGGNTIYF

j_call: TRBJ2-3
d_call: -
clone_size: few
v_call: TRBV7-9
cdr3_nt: TGTGCCAGCAGCACCAGGGGAGCAGATACGCAGTATTTT
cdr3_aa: CASSTRGADTQYF

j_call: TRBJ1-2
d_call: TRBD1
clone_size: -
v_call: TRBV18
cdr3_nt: TGTGCCAGCTCACCAGAGGACAGGGCGCGAGGCTACACCTTC
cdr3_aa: CASSPEDRARGYTF

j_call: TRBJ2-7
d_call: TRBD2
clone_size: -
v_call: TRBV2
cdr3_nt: TGTGCCAGCAGTATCCCCCCAGCGGGAGAGGGAAGGCAGTACTTC
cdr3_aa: CASSIPPAGEGRQYF

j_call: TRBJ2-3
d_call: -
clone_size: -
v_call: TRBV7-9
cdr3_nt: TGTGCCAGCACTCGTGGGAGGTCCACAGATACGCAGTATTTT
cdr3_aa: CASTRGRSTDTQYF

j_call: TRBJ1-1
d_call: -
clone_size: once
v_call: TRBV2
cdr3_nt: TGTGCCACCACCATGGGCTCGAACACTGAAGCTTTCTTT
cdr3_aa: CATTMGSNTEAFF

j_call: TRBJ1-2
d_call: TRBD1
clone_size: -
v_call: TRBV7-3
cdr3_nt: TGTGCCAGCAGCCTCTTTGGGACAGAGGCTACCGATGGCTACACCTTC
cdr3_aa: CASSLFGTEATDGYTF

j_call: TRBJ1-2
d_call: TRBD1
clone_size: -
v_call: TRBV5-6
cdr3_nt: TGTGCCAGCAAATGGACAGGGGGCGACGGCTACACCTTC
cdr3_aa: CASKWTGGDGYTF

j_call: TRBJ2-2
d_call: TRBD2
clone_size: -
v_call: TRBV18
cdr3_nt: TGTGCCAGCTCACCACCGCTAGCGGGAGGCGACGGGGAGCTGTTTTTT
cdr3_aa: CASSPPLAGGDGELFF

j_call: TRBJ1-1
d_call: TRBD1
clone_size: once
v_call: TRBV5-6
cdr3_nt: TGTGCCAGCAGCTTGGTAGACAGGGGATATACTGAAGCTTTCTTT
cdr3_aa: CASSLVDRGYTEAFF

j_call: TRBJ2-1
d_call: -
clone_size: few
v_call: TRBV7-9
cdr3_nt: TGTGCCAGCAGCTTAGCGGGTAAGAGCGGAATCTCCTACAATGAGCAGTTCTTC
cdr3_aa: CASSLAGKSGISYNEQFF

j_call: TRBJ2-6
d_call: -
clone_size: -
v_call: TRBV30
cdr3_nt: TGTGCCTCCAGGGTCTCTGGGGCCAACGTCCTGACTTTC
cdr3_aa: CASRVSGANVLTF

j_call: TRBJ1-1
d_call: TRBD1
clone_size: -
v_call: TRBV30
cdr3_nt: TGTGCCTGGAGAGGACAGGCGAACACTGAAGCTTTCTTT
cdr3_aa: CAWRGQANTEAFF

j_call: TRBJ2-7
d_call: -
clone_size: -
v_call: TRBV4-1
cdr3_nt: TGCGCCAGCAGCCAAGATAGCTACGAGCAGTACTTC
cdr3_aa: CASSQDSYEQYF

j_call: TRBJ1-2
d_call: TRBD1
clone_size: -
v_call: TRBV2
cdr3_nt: TGTGCCAGCACCACGGACAGGGACCATGGCTACACCTTC
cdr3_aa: CASTTDRDHGYTF

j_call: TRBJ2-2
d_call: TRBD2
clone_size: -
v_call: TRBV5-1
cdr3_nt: TGCGCCAGCAGCCTCCCGCCCCATCTAGCGGGGATCCTCCCCGGGGAGCTGTTTTTT
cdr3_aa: CASSLPPHLAGILPGELFF

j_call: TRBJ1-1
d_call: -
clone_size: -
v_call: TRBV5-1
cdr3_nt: TGCGCCAGCAGCCCAGGGCTTTTGAACACTGAAGCTTTCTTT
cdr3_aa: CASSPGLLNTEAFF

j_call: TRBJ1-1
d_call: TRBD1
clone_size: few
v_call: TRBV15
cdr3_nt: TGTGCCACCAGCAGAGAAGGACAGGGGTATGAAGCTTTCTTT
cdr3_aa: CATSREGQGYEAFF

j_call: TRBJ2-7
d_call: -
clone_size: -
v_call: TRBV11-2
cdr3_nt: TGTGCCAGCAGCTTAGGGGCCTCCTACGAGCAGTACTTC
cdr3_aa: CASSLGASYEQYF

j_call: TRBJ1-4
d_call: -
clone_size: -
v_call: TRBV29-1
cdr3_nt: TGCAGCGTTGCCGGGGGGACTAATGAAAAACTGTTTTTT
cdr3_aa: CSVAGGTNEKLFF

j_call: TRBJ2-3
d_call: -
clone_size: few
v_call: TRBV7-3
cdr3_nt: TGTGCCAGCAGCTTAAATTCTGGGACTCTTGAAACGCAGTATTTT
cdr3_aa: CASSLNSGTLETQYF